This T cell receptor (beta chain) emerged from a study of CD8+CD57+ T cells in acquired aplastic anemia. Study at large: In CD4+ cells, healthy donors produced an average of approximately 11 million reads.

The CDR3 spans 15 residues. V lost 1 base to trimming and J lost 0 bases, with 7 bases between them. CDR1 and CDR2 (germline): LNHDA, SQIVND (reference sequence). For CDR3 and TCR beta VDJ profiling, genomic DNA was the template used. TCRdb called the reads again in MiXCR, with one record for every CDR3 protein. The sample holds some 150,000 distinct CDR3 sequences, around two fifths seen once. The specimen sequenced was sorted CD4+, CD8+, or CD8+CD57+ T cells (not recorded which) from PBMCs. The receptor comes from a human donor in good health, serving as a control. V usage is TRBV19 and J usage is TRBJ1-3; no firm D call. The CDR3 DNA sequence: TGTGCCAGTAGTATAGGAGGCCGCTCTGGAAACACCATATATTTT. It encodes CASSIGGRSGNTIYF. The complete variable domain, with remaining parts taken from reference TRBV19 and TRBJ1-3, reads DGGITQSPKYLFRKEGQNVTLSCEQNLNHDAMYWYRQDPGQGLRLIYYSQIVNDFQKGDIAEGYSVSREKKESFPLTVTSAQKNPTAFYLCASSIGGRSGNTIYFGEGSWLTVV.